The 17 T cell receptor beta chains below come from one sample, sequenced in a study of cytomegalovirus exposure and HLA in healthy donors. Primers: 60 Vbeta forward and 13 Jbeta reverse. This table comes from immunoSEQ multiplex PCR, and its TCRdb copy is limited to in-frame clones, with some not included. The data show approximately 210,000 clones, less than 85% seen once. Input material: PBMCs. The receptors come from a girl between 10 and 17 years old in good health and CMV-seropositive.

This clone was observed a single time. This chain uses TRBV5-1 with TRBJ2-1, with 11 bases fitting TRBD2. CDR1 is SGHRS, CDR2 YFSETQ, per germline. This CDR3 contains 15 residues. The trim removed 0 bases at V and 5 bases at J, leaving 1 base unmatched. As DNA, the CDR3 is TGCGCCAGCAGCTTGGGACTAGCGGGGAACAATGAGCAGTTCTTC. It is translated as CASSLGLAGNNEQFF.

The chain employs TRBV6-5 and TRBJ2-7; D is possibly TRBD1 (5 bases). CDR1 and CDR2 from the germline V gene are MNHEY and SVGAGI. V lost 4 bases, J lost 4 bases, and 11 bases lay in between. This CDR3 has 13 amino acids. The CDR3 DNA sequence: TGTGCCAGCAGTTCGACGACAGAGTACGAGCAGTACTTC. Translation: CASSSTTEYEQYF.

The genes are TRBV7-9 and TRBJ2-3; possible D gene TRBD2, 6 bases. The CDR3 consists of 15 residues. The V gene lost 5 bases and the J gene lost 4 bases, with 16 bases spanning the gap. Germline CDR1 SEHNR, CDR2 FQNEAQ (reference sequence). The CDR3 coding sequence is TGTGCCAGCAGCCTGACCGGGACTCAGGCAGATACGCAGTATTTT. Translation: CASSLTGTQADTQYF.

The genes are TRBV5-1 and TRBJ2-5; no clear D. There are 14 residues in the CDR3. The ends were cut back, 0 bases at V and 1 base at J, with 7 bases in the middle. Per the germline V gene, CDR1 is SGHRS and CDR2 is YFSETQ. CDR3 sequence (DNA): TGCGCCAGCAGCTTGGGCAGGCCCCAAGAGACCCAGTACTTC. This translates into CASSLGRPQETQYF.

The J gene is TRBJ2-2, the V gene TRBV6-5; 11 positions match TRBD2. The CDR3 has 14 amino acids. From germline, CDR1 is MNHEY and CDR2 SVGAGI. V lost 5 bases and J lost 6; bases outside the gene matches: 2. The CDR3, as DNA: TGTGCCAGCAGTGAACTAGCGGGGGCCGGGGAGCTGTTTTTT. Its protein product is CASSELAGAGELFF.

The J gene is TRBJ2-3, the V gene TRBV5-6, with D unresolved. Per the germline V gene, CDR1 is SGHDT and CDR2 is YYEEEE. The CDR3 contains 11 residues. V lost 2 bases to trimming and J lost 5 bases, with 3 bases between them. CDR3 coding DNA: TGTGCCAGCAGCTTCAAAGATACGCAGTATTTT. Translated, it gives CASSFKDTQYF.

The CDR3 region is CASSSDREEDYGYTF. The CDR3 DNA reads TGTGCCAGCAGCTCGGACAGGGAGGAAGACTATGGCTACACCTTC. This chain uses TRBV11-2 with TRBJ1-2; TRBD1 matches 8 bases. Trimming at V came to 4 bases and at J to 3 bases, leaving 7 bases not matched to a gene. The CDR3 is 15 amino acids. CDR1 and CDR2 from the germline V gene are SGHAT and FQNNGV.

This clone was recorded a few times. The chain uses TRBV25-1 and TRBJ2-7, with D hard to call. Trimming left V 3 bases short and J 0 bases short, with 12 bases between. The CDR3 sequence is 15 residues long. Germline CDR1 and CDR2: MGHDK and SYGVNS. CDR3 nucleotides: TGTGCCAGCAGTGACGTGAAGGAGTTCTCCTACGAGCAGTACTTC. Its protein is CASSDVKEFSYEQYF.

This chain connects TRBV9 to TRBJ2-2; 8 positions agree with TRBD2. There are 19 residues in the CDR3. J lost 0 bases, V lost 4 bases, and 14 bases had no gene match. Germline lookup yields CDR1 SGDLS and CDR2 YYNGEE. The CDR3 DNA reads as TGTGCCAGCAGCCCCCGCAGGGTGGGACTAGGTCCGAACACCGGGGAGCTGTTTTTT. Translating it yields CASSPRRVGLGPNTGELFF. The full variable domain, rest sourced from reference TRBV9 and TRBJ2-2, is DSGVTQTPKHLITATGQRVTLRCSPRSGDLSVYWYQQSLDQGLQFLIQYYNGEERAKGNILERFSAQQFPDLHSELNLSSLELGDSALYFCASSPRRVGLGPNTGELFFGEGSRLTVL.

This sequence joins TRBV9 and TRBJ1-2; TRBD1 matches at 9 bases. This CDR3 contains 14 residues. Germline CDR1 and CDR2: SGDLS and YYNGEE. With 2 bases clipped from V and 3 bases from J, the junction kept 2 bases outside the gene matches. The CDR3 DNA is TGTGCCAGCAGCGTGGGGACAGGGTACTATGGCTACACCTTC. It specifies CASSVGTGYYGYTF.

The rearrangement joins TRBV5-4 to TRBJ1-1; D gene ambiguous. CDR1 is SGHNT and CDR2 is YYREEE in the germline V gene (reference sequence). CDR3 length equals 14 residues. V lost 4 bases to trimming and J lost 4 bases, with 14 bases between them. This chain's CDR3 is CASSAAVRVTEAFF. In DNA, the CDR3 is TGTGCCAGCAGCGCAGCGGTACGGGTCACTGAAGCTTTCTTT.

The rearrangement uses TRBV2 and TRBJ1-5; weak D call: TRBD1 (5 bases). The CDR3 contains 15 residues. Trimming stripped 7 bases from V and 6 bases from J, with 19 bases between. The germline CDR1 and CDR2 sequences are SNHLY and FYNNEI. This chain's CDR3 is CASTGEGTVGQPQHF. The DNA for the CDR3 is TGTGCCAGCACCGGCGAGGGGACTGTCGGTCAGCCCCAGCATTTT. The full variable domain, in which reference TRBV2 and TRBJ1-5 provide the parts outside the CDR3, is EPEVTQTPSHQVTQMGQEVILRCVPISNHLYFYWYRQILGQKVEFLVSFYNNEISEKSEIFDDQFSVERPDGSNFTLKIRSTKLEDSAMYFCASTGEGTVGQPQHFGDGTRLSIL.

V usage is TRBV10-3 and J usage is TRBJ2-2; 9 bases align to TRBD2. The germline CDR1 and CDR2 sequences are ENHRY and SYGVKD. This CDR3 is 15 amino acids long. Trimming cost V 7 bases and J 6 bases; bases outside gene matches: 9. CDR3 sequence: CAIKGASGESGELFF. In nucleotides, the CDR3 is TGTGCCATCAAGGGAGCTAGCGGGGAATCCGGGGAGCTGTTTTTT.

This sequence joins TRBV10-3 and TRBJ2-2, with 8 positions matching TRBD2. This CDR3 has 12 residues. The trim removed 11 bases at V and 4 bases at J, leaving 3 bases unmatched. Germline CDR1 and CDR2: ENHRY and SYGVKD. The CDR3 bases are TGTGCCGTGCGGGGGGTCACCGGGGAGCTGTTTTTT. Protein product: CAVRGVTGELFF.

This clone was counted a few times. The genes are TRBV5-4 and TRBJ2-7; 13 nucleotides agree with TRBD2. CDR3 length equals 15 residues. The ends lost 3 bases at V and 3 bases at J; junction bases unmatched: 3. Germline V CDR1 and CDR2: SGHNT, YYREEE (reference sequence). CDR3 loop: CASSWGTSGVYEQYF. The CDR3 DNA is TGTGCCAGCAGCTGGGGGACTAGCGGGGTCTACGAGCAGTACTTC.

This chain joins TRBV10-3 and TRBJ2-3; 8 bases line up with TRBD1. Unmatched junction bases numbered 2, after V lost 7 bases and J lost 2 bases. The CDR3 has 13 residues. Germline V CDR1 and CDR2: ENHRY, SYGVKD. The CDR3 loop reads CAIKQGDTDTQYF. The CDR3 region has the DNA TGTGCCATCAAACAGGGGGACACAGATACGCAGTATTTT.

This sequence joins TRBV30 and TRBJ1-3; D remains unclear. Germline lookup yields CDR1 GTSNPN and CDR2 SVGIG (reference sequence). The CDR3 extends over 16 amino acids. Trimming took off 1 base at V and 0 bases at J, with 13 bases between the two ends. As DNA, the CDR3 is TGTGCCTGGAGTGGCCCATCTGGGCTCTCTGGAAACACCATATATTTT. Amino acid sequence: CAWSGPSGLSGNTIYF.